The 3 T cell receptor beta chains below were found in one sample sequenced in a study of blood T cell repertoires in COVID-19. Sequencing was performed with immunoSEQ multiplex PCR; in TCRdb, only in-frame clones are kept and a portion is missing. Among about 110,000 clones, about 81% were seen once, and the ten largest hold 7% to 9%. The specimen was peripheral blood. Receptors originate from a man aged 65 to 85 with acute or convalescent COVID-19.

A single count supports this clone. The chain has TRBV20-1 and TRBJ1-4, with D unclear. The V end was cut by 3 bases, the J end by 8 bases, with 4 bases between. CDR1 is DFQATT and CDR2 is SNEGSKA in the germline V gene (reference sequence). The CDR3 contains 10 residues. The CDR3 spells CSARREKLFF. In DNA form, the CDR3 reads TGCAGTGCTAGGCGGGAAAAACTGTTTTTT.

The chain has TRBV19 and TRBJ1-4; the match to TRBD1 covers 8 bases. The CDR3 spans 14 residues. Germline CDR1 reads LNHDA; CDR2 reads SQIVND (reference sequence). V was clipped by 2 bases and J by 5 bases; unmatched bases: 1. CDR3 sequence: CASSIQGANEKLFF. CDR3 bases: TGTGCCAGTAGTATACAGGGGGCGAATGAAAAACTGTTTTTT.

This clone counts as medium-sized. The V gene is TRBV7-9, the J gene TRBJ2-7, with 14 bases lining up with TRBD2. The ends lost 5 bases at V and 9 bases at J; junction bases unmatched: 9. Germline lookup yields CDR1 SEHNR and CDR2 FQNEAQ (reference sequence). The CDR3 totals 15 residues. CDR3 DNA sequence: TGTGCCAGCAGCCAAGGGACTAGCGGGGGCGTGGGGCAGTACTTC. Residues: CASSQGTSGGVGQYF. Combining the CDR3 with reference TRBV7-9 and TRBJ2-7 gives the whole variable domain DTGVSQNPRHKITKRGQNVTFRCDPISEHNRLYWYRQTLGQGPEFLTYFQNEAQLEKSRLLSDRFSAERPKGSFSTLEIQRTEQGDSAMYLCASSQGTSGGVGQYFGPGTRLTVT.